The entry below gives a single T cell receptor beta chain sequence along with its context. What it recognizes is unknown. Per germline, CDR1 MDHEN and CDR2 SYDVKM. Trimming cost V 5 bases and J 0 bases, with 14 bases left between them. This CDR3 region has 15 residues. This sample was taken from a study of blood T cells in healthy people across ages. A second PCR, run for roughly 7 to 12 cycles, used a sample-barcoded 5' primer plus a J-beta primer mix. TCRdb processed the 5' RACE reads anew with MiXCR; each CDR3 protein has one entry. Among about 970,000 distinct CDR3 sequences listed, around 54% were seen once. Donors were systemically healthy Caucasian individuals from Russia aged roughly 6 to 90 years. Donors each provided around 9 milliliters of peripheral blood. Per sample, no less than 5.5 micrograms of total RNA were extracted. Study-wide results and caveats: Roughly linear declines in TCR beta diversity per million T cells occurred with age.

The sequenced material came from blood. The TCR originated in a woman in her sixties in good health. V gene TRBV28 combines with J gene TRBJ2-7; D tentatively reads TRBD1 or TRBD2 (5 bases each). For the CDR3, the DNA is TGTGCCAGCAGTCCCGCCGGGACCTACTCCTACGAGCAGTACTTC. As protein: CASSPAGTYSYEQYF.